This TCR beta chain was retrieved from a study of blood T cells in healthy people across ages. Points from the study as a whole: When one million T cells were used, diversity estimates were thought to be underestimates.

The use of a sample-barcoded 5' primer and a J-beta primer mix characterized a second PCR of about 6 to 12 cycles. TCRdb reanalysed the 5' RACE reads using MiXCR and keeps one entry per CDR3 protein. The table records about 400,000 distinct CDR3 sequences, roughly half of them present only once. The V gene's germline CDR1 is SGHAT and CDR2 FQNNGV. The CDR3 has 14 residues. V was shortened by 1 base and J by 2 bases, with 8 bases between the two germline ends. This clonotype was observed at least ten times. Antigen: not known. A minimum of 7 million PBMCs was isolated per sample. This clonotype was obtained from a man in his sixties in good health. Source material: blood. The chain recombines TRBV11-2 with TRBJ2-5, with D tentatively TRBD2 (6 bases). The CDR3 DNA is TGTGCCAGCAGCTTAGCCGGGGGACAAGAGACCCAGTACTTC. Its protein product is CASSLAGGQETQYF.